This T cell receptor (beta chain) was captured in a study of control samples from healthy donors and cancer patients (dated by TCRdb to between 2020 and 2021). As to this clone: The antigen this receptor binds is unknown. Base qualities are not recorded, but no much larger clone differs from it by a single base.

Library construction relied on the immunoSEQ multiplex PCR assay. As stored in TCRdb, this immuneACCESS dataset retains in-frame rearrangements with V and J assigned. A fraction of the clones does not appear; measured against another copy, unresolved V genes explain less than half of the discrepancy, and the remainder lacks a known reason. The sample table lists about 89,000 clones, over 65% of them with a count of one. The ten largest clones take up around 2.1% of the sample. The clonotype originates from a middle-aged woman in good health. The sequenced sample was blood.

Here the CDR3 is given as CASSSRLTNYGYTF. Here is the DNA: TGTGCCAGCAGCTCGAGACTGACGAACTATGGCTACACCTTC. The chain is made from TRBV6-5 and TRBJ1-2, with the D gene too uncertain to name. According to the germline V gene, CDR1 reads MNHEY and CDR2 reads SVGAGI. The CDR3 numbers 14 residues from cysteine through phenylalanine. The entry retains the CDR3 DNA only, 42 bases that are in frame from base 1. Between the V and J ends, shortened by 6 bases and 2 bases respectively, the junction contains 13 bases.